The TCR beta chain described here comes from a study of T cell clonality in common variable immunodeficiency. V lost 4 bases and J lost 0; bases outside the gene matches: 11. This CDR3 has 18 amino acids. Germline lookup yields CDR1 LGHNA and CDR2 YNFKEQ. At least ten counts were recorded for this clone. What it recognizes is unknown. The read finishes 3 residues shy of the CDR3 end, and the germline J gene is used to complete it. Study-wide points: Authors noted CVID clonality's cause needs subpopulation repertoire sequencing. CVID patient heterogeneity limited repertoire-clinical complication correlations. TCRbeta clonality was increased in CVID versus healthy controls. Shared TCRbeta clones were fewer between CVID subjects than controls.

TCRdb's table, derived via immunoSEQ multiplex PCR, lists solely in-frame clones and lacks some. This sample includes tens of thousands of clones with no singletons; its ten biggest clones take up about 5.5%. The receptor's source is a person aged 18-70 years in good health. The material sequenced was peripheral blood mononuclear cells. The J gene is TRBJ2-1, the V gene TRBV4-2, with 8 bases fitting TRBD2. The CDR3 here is CASSPRTSLQSSYNEQFF. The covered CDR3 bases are TGTGCCAGCAGCCCCCGGACTAGCCTCCAAAGCTCCTACAATGAG.